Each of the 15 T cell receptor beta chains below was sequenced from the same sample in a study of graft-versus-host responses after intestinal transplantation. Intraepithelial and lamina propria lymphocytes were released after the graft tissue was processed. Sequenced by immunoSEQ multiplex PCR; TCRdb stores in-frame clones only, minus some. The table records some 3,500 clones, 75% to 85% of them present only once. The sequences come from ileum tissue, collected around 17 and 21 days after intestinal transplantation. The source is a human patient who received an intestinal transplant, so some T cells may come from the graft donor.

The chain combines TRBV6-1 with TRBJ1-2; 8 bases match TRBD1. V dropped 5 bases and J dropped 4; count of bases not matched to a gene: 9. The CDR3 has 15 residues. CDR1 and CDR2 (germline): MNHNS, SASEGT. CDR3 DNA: TGTGCCAGCAGTCTCCGACAGGGGAGGGGCTATGGCTACACCTTC. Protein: CASSLRQGRGYGYTF.

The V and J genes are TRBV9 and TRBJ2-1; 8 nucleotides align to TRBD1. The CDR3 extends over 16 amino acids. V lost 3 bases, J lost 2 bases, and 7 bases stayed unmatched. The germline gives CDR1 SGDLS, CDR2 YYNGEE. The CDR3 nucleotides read TGTGCCAGCAGCGGGTCGACAGGGGACGCCTACAATGAGCAGTTCTTC. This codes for CASSGSTGDAYNEQFF.

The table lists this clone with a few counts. The CDR3, as DNA: TGCGCCAGCAGTGGTGACACCATATATTTT. It translates to CASSGDTIYF. The V call is TRBV10-2, the J call TRBJ1-3; no firm D call. Trimming stripped 4 bases from V and 8 bases from J, with 3 bases between. Germline CDR1 and CDR2: WSHSY and SAAADI. The CDR3 totals 10 residues.

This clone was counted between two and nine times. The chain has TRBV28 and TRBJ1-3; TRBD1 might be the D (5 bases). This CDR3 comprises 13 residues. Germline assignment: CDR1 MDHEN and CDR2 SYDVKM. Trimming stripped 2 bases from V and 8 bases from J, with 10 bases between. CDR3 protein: CASSLRGAHTIYF. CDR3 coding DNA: TGTGCCAGCAGTTTACGAGGGGCACACACCATATATTTT. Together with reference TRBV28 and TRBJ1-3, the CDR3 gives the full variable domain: DVKVTQSSRYLVKRTGEKVFLECVQDMDHENMFWYRQDPGLGLRLIYFSYDVKMKEKGDIPEGYSVSREKKERFSLILESASTNQTSMYLCASSLRGAHTIYFGEGSWLTVV.

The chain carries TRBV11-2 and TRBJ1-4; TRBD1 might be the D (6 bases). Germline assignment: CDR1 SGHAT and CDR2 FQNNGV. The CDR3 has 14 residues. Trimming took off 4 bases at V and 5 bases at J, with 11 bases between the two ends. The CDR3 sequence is CASSYRGVNEKLFF. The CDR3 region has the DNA TGTGCCAGCAGCTATAGGGGGGTCAATGAAAAACTGTTTTTT.

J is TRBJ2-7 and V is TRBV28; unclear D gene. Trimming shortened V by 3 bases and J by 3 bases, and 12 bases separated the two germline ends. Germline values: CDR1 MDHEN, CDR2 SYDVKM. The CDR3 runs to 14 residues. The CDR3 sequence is CASSFPGSVYEQYF. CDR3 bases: TGTGCCAGCAGTTTCCCGGGCTCGGTCTACGAGCAGTACTTC.

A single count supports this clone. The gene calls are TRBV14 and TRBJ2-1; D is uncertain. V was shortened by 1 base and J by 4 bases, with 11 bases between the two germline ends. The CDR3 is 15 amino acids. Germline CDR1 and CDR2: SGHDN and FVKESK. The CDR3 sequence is CASSQGFGVYNEQFF. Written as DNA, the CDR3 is TGTGCCAGCAGCCAAGGCTTTGGGGTGTACAATGAGCAGTTCTTC.

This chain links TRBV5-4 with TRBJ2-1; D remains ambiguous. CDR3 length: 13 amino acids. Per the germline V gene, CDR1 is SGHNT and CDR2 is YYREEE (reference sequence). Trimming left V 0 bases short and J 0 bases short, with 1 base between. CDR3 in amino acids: CASSLGSYNEQFF. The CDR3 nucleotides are TGTGCCAGCAGCTTGGGCTCCTACAATGAGCAGTTCTTC.

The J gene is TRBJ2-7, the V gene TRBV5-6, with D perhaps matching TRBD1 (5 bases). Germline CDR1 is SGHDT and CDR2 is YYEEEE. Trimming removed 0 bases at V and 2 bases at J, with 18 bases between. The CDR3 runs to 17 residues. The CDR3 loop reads CASSLGRLWTPPYEQYF. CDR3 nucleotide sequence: TGTGCCAGCAGCTTGGGACGTCTGTGGACACCTCCCTACGAGCAGTACTTC.

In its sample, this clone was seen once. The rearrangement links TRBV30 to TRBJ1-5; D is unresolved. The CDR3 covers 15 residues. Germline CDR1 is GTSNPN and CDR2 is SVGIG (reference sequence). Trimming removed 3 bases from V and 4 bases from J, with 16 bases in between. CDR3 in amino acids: CAWSAALRPNQPQHF. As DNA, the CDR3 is TGTGCCTGGAGCGCGGCGCTGAGGCCTAATCAGCCCCAGCATTTT. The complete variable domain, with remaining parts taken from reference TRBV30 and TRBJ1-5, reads SQTIHQWPATLVQPVGSPLSLECTVEGTSNPNLYWYRQAAGRGLQLLFYSVGIGQISSEVPQNLSASRPQDRQFILSSKKLLLSDSGFYLCAWSAALRPNQPQHFGDGTRLSIL.

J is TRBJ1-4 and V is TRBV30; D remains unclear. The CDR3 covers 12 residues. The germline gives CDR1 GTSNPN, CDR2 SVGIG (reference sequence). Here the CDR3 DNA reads TGTGGCGGTGGAAGGGTTGGTGAAAAACTGTTTTTT. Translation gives CGGGRVGEKLFF.

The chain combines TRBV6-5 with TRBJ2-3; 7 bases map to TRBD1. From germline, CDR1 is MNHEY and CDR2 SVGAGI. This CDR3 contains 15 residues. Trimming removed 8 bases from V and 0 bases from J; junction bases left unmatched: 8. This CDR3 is CASALQGISTDTQYF. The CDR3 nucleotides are TGTGCCAGCGCACTACAGGGGATTAGCACAGATACGCAGTATTTT.

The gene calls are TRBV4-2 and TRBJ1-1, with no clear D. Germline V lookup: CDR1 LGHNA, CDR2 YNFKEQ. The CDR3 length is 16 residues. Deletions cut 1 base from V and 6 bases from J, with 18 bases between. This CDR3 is CASSQGVEVGMAEAFF. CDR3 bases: TGTGCCAGCAGCCAAGGGGTGGAGGTCGGGATGGCTGAAGCTTTCTTT.

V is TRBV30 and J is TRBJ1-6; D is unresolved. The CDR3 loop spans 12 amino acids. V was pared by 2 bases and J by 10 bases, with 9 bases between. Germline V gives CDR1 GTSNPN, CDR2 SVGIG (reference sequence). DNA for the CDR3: TGTGCCTGGAGTCTGGGTGGCTCACCCCTCCACTTT. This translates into CAWSLGGSPLHF. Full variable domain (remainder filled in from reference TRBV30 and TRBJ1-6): SQTIHQWPATLVQPVGSPLSLECTVEGTSNPNLYWYRQAAGRGLQLLFYSVGIGQISSEVPQNLSASRPQDRQFILSSKKLLLSDSGFYLCAWSLGGSPLHFGNGTRLTVT.

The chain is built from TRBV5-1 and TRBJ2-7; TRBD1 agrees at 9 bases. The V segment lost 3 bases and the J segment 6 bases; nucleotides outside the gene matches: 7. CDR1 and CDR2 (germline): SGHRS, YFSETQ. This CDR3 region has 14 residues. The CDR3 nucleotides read TGCGCCAGCAGCTGGGGACAGGGCCTGGCCGAGCAGTACTTC. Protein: CASSWGQGLAEQYF. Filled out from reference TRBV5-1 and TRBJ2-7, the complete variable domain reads KAGVTQTPRYLIKTRGQQVTLSCSPISGHRSVSWYQQTPGQGLQFLFEYFSETQRNKGNFPGRFSGRQFSNSRSEMNVSTLELGDSALYLCASSWGQGLAEQYFGPGTRLTVT.